This T cell receptor beta chain was recorded in a study of shared clonotypes between healthy human individuals. Overall study context: Three plates were used per donor for CD4 naive, three for CD4 memory, two for CD8 naive and one for CD8 memory.

The CDR3 consists of 15 residues. Trimming removed 1 base from V and 0 bases from J, with 12 bases in between. The V gene's germline CDR1 is GTSNPN and CDR2 SVGIG (reference sequence). The naive CD8 fraction comprised CD45RO-negative cells positively selected for CCR7 and excluded terminally differentiated effector memory CD45RA+ cells. Details on this clone: The antigen is not known.

Across several immunoSEQ plates, the genomic DNA of each subset was split evenly. Methods used by the authors: ImmunoSEQ output held junction-only sequences without quality scores, so filtering differed. Assay: immunoSEQ multiplex PCR; the TCRdb copy retains only in-frame clones and omits some. The D gene and trimming were derived from the DNA, and the V and J assignments and clone size from that table. The data hold 2 million or so clones, with just under 95% observed a single time. General study results and limits: Sharing across four donors was highest in naive CD4 (around 5%) and lowest in memory CD8 (approximately 0.4%).

The chain links TRBV30 to TRBJ1-1; no clear D gene. The sequenced sample consisted of naive CD8+ T cells sorted from blood. The clonotype comes from a young man in good health. CDR3 nucleotides: TGTGCCTGGAGTGGAGGAGGGTTAATGAACACTGAAGCTTTCTTT. Residues: CAWSGGGLMNTEAFF.